One sample yielded the 18 T cell receptor beta chains listed below, sequenced in a study of blood T cell repertoires in COVID-19. Sequencing used immunoSEQ multiplex PCR; TCRdb keeps in-frame clones, though not all of them. This table holds 75,000 to 95,000 clones, over 70% found once. Sample: peripheral blood. All receptors come from a man aged 50 to 60 with active COVID-19.

The CDR3 loop reads CASSLFALAPGELFF. CDR3 DNA sequence: TGTGCCAGCAGTTTATTTGCACTAGCGCCCGGGGAGCTGTTTTTT. V gene TRBV28 combines with J gene TRBJ2-2; TRBD2 matches 7 bases. Germline V lookup: CDR1 MDHEN, CDR2 SYDVKM. The CDR3 extends over 15 amino acids. The V segment lost 1 base and the J segment 6 bases; nucleotides outside the gene matches: 5.

The CDR3 protein is CASSPNPGRSQINTIYF. As DNA, the CDR3 is TGTGCCAGCAGCCCCAACCCCGGAAGGAGCCAAATCAACACCATATATTTT. The chain combines TRBV9 with TRBJ1-3; D unresolved. The germline CDR1 and CDR2 sequences are SGDLS and YYNGEE. The CDR3 has 17 amino acids. The germline V and J ends were trimmed by 4 bases and 7 bases, with 24 bases remaining between them.

The chain combines TRBV5-1 with TRBJ2-3; TRBD1 aligns across 8 bases. With V trimmed by 5 bases and J by 0 bases, 8 bases remained unmatched. In germline, CDR1 is SGHRS, CDR2 YFSETQ. The length of the CDR3 is 16 residues. The CDR3 is CASSRGQGESTDTQYF. CDR3 sequence (DNA): TGCGCCAGCAGTCGAGGACAGGGAGAGAGCACAGATACGCAGTATTTT.

V and J are TRBV2 and TRBJ2-2; TRBD2 matches 9 bases. CDR1 and CDR2 (germline): SNHLY, FYNNEI. This CDR3 is 16 amino acids long. V lost 5 bases and J lost 4; bases outside the gene matches: 8. The CDR3 here is CASSKIAGALTGELFF. CDR3 coding DNA: TGTGCCAGCAGTAAAATAGCGGGAGCCCTCACCGGGGAGCTGTTTTTT.

The chain uses TRBV11-2 and TRBJ2-1; D may be TRBD1 (7 bases). Germline V gene sequence: CDR1 SGHAT, CDR2 FQNNGV. This CDR3 is 14 amino acids long. Trimming left V 1 base short and J 8 bases short, with 12 bases between. The CDR3 DNA sequence: TGTGCCAGCAGCTTAGCGGACAGGAGGGATGAGCAGTTCTTC. Residues: CASSLADRRDEQFF.

This chain joins TRBV28 and TRBJ2-4; 7 positions agree with TRBD1. The trim removed 3 bases at V and 0 bases at J, leaving 5 bases unmatched. Looked up from germline, CDR1 is MDHEN and CDR2 is SYDVKM. This CDR3 has 16 residues. CDR3 region: CASSFRQGLAKNIQYF. In nucleotides, the CDR3 is TGTGCCAGCAGTTTTCGACAGGGCTTAGCCAAAAACATTCAGTACTTC.

This chain joins TRBV4-2 and TRBJ2-3; 15 nucleotides match TRBD2. CDR3 length equals 18 residues. J gave up 3 bases and V 1 base, and 5 bases lay outside the gene matches. In germline, CDR1 is LGHNA, CDR2 YNFKEQ. CDR3: CASSQGTSGRASTDTQYF. CDR3 DNA: TGTGCCAGCAGCCAAGGGACTAGCGGGAGGGCATCGACAGATACGCAGTATTTT.

Only a few counts were recorded for this clone. The genes are TRBV4-3 and TRBJ2-3, with no clear D. The CDR3 has 13 amino acids. Germline V CDR1 and CDR2: LGHNA, YSLEER. The V end was cut by 4 bases, the J end by 3 bases, with 8 bases between. The CDR3 spells CASSRLLTDTQYF. The CDR3 bases are TGCGCCAGCAGCCGGCTCCTTACAGATACGCAGTATTTT.

The chain uses TRBV27 and TRBJ1-2; perhaps TRBD1 as D (6 bases). The V end was cut by 5 bases, the J end by 0 bases, with 19 bases between. The germline V gene encodes CDR1 MNHEY and CDR2 SMNVEV (reference sequence). The CDR3 is 17 amino acids. The CDR3 spells CASSLGGQEDPNYGYTF. In DNA form, the CDR3 reads TGTGCCAGCAGTCTAGGGGGTCAGGAGGACCCTAACTATGGCTACACCTTC.

The chain has TRBV9 and TRBJ2-5; 9 bases map to TRBD2. Germline V gene lookup returns CDR1 SGDLS and CDR2 YYNGEE. The length of the CDR3 is 13 residues. V lost 4 bases, J lost 4 bases, and 2 bases stayed unmatched. CDR3 sequence reads: CASSPTSGETQYF. DNA of the CDR3: TGTGCCAGCAGCCCGACTAGCGGAGAGACCCAGTACTTC.

V gene TRBV7-2 combines with J gene TRBJ2-7, with TRBD2 identical over 9 bases. CDR1 and CDR2 from the germline V gene are SGHTA and FQGNSA. The CDR3 sequence is 13 residues long. V lost 5 bases to trimming and J lost 5 bases; unmatched junction nucleotides: 4. As DNA, the CDR3 is TGTGCCAGCAGCCCTAGCGGGGTACACGAGCAGTACTTC. This encodes CASSPSGVHEQYF. The complete variable domain, with remaining parts taken from reference TRBV7-2 and TRBJ2-7, reads GAGVSQSPSNKVTEKGKDVELRCDPISGHTALYWYRQSLGQGLEFLIYFQGNSAPDKSGLPSDRFSAERTGGSVSTLTIQRTQQEDSAVYLCASSPSGVHEQYFGPGTRLTVT.

The V gene is TRBV4-3, the J gene TRBJ1-1; 8 nucleotides align to TRBD1. CDR1 and CDR2 (germline): LGHNA, YSLEER. The CDR3 extends over 13 amino acids. V dropped 3 bases and J dropped 4; count of bases not matched to a gene: 1. The CDR3: CASSHDRGTEAFF. The CDR3 DNA follows: TGCGCCAGCAGCCACGACAGGGGCACTGAAGCTTTCTTT.

The chain employs TRBV28 and TRBJ2-7; D might be TRBD1 (6 bases). The CDR3 totals 15 residues. V lost 2 bases, J lost 3 bases, and 14 bases lay in between. CDR1 is MDHEN, CDR2 SYDVKM, per germline. This chain's CDR3 is CASSLTSTGSYEQYF. The CDR3 DNA reads TGTGCCAGCAGTTTAACATCGACAGGAAGCTACGAGCAGTACTTC.

V usage is TRBV7-9 and J usage is TRBJ2-7; weak D call: TRBD2 (6 bases). The length of the CDR3 is 16 residues. With 2 bases removed from V and 5 bases from J, the gap between germline ends came to 19 bases. Per germline, CDR1 SEHNR and CDR2 FQNEAQ (reference sequence). The CDR3 spells CASSLRAGGTGDEQYF. The CDR3 region has the DNA TGTGCCAGCAGCTTACGAGCGGGTGGGACTGGGGACGAGCAGTACTTC.

The CDR3 reads CASSRGSGNEKLFF. CDR3 DNA: TGCGCCAGCAGTAGGGGATCTGGTAATGAAAAACTGTTTTTT. The V gene is TRBV5-1, the J gene TRBJ1-4; TRBD1 is a possible D gene (5 bases). Germline assignment: CDR1 SGHRS and CDR2 YFSETQ. The CDR3 covers 14 residues. V lost 5 bases and J 4 bases, leaving 12 bases between the germline ends.

The J gene is TRBJ1-2, the V gene TRBV28; no reliable D call. This CDR3 spans 14 amino acids. Germline values: CDR1 MDHEN, CDR2 SYDVKM. V lost 3 bases and J 3 bases, leaving 11 bases between the germline ends. DNA of the CDR3: TGTGCCAGCAGTTTCCCCGGCGGAGACTATGGCTACACCTTC. Its protein is CASSFPGGDYGYTF.

The CDR3 DNA follows: TGTGCCAGCAGCTTAGTGAGGACAGGGGGCAGCGAGCAGTACTTC. This gives the protein CASSLVRTGGSEQYF. The gene calls are TRBV7-8 and TRBJ2-7; 11 bases are a match to TRBD1. After removal of 1 base from V and 6 bases from J, the junction contained 5 bases not matched to a gene. The length of the CDR3 is 15 residues. Germline V gene lookup returns CDR1 SGHVS and CDR2 FQNEAQ.

Here the CDR3 reads CASSLGASGANVLTF. Written as DNA, the CDR3 is TGTGCCAGCAGCTTGGGGGCCTCTGGGGCCAACGTCCTGACTTTC. The chain uses TRBV5-6 and TRBJ2-6; D remains ambiguous. Trimming removed 0 bases at V and 0 bases at J, with 4 bases between. Looked up from germline, CDR1 is SGHDT and CDR2 is YYEEEE. There are 15 residues in the CDR3. The variable domain in full, completed from reference TRBV5-6 and TRBJ2-6, reads DAGVTQSPTHLIKTRGQQVTLRCSPKSGHDTVSWYQQALGQGPQFIFQYYEEEERQRGNFPDRFSGHQFPNYSSELNVNALLLGDSALYLCASSLGASGANVLTFGAGSRLTVL.